Each of the 12 T cell receptor beta chains below was sequenced from the same sample in a study of cytotoxic CD8 clonotypes in ibrutinib-treated CLL. TCRdb's table, derived via immunoSEQ multiplex PCR, lists solely in-frame clones and lacks some. The sample yields hundreds of thousands of clones, 70% seen once. Source: PBMCs, taken after 24 months of ibrutinib treatment. The receptors originated from a human donor with chronic lymphocytic leukemia.

The chain links TRBV5-1 to TRBJ2-1, with TRBD2 matching 8 bases. The ends lost 0 bases at V and 7 bases at J; junction bases unmatched: 9. This CDR3 is built from 16 residues. Germline V gives CDR1 SGHRS, CDR2 YFSETQ. The CDR3, as DNA: TGCGCCAGCAGCTTGGGGGTCTCGCGGGAGGTGAATGAGCAGTTCTTC. This gives the protein CASSLGVSREVNEQFF. Drawing the rest from reference TRBV5-1 and TRBJ2-1, the complete variable domain is KAGVTQTPRYLIKTRGQQVTLSCSPISGHRSVSWYQQTPGQGLQFLFEYFSETQRNKGNFPGRFSGRQFSNSRSEMNVSTLELGDSALYLCASSLGVSREVNEQFFGPGTRLTVL.

The J gene is TRBJ2-2, the V gene TRBV30; 7 positions agree with TRBD2. The germline gives CDR1 GTSNPN, CDR2 SVGIG (reference sequence). V trimming: 3 bases; J trimming: 4 bases; junction bases outside the gene matches: 11. The CDR3 is made up of 16 amino acids. This CDR3 is CAWRGPREWSTGELFF. The CDR3, as DNA: TGTGCCTGGAGAGGCCCGCGGGAGTGGAGCACCGGGGAGCTGTTTTTT.

J is TRBJ1-2 and V is TRBV9; D may be TRBD1 (6 bases). This CDR3 comprises 15 residues. Germline CDR1 reads SGDLS; CDR2 reads YYNGEE. V was cut by 2 bases and J by 5 bases, with 16 bases left in between. The CDR3 sequence: CASSVDAGQQYGYTF. In nucleotides, the CDR3 is TGTGCCAGCAGCGTGGACGCGGGACAACAGTATGGCTACACCTTC.

This clone has more than one count but fewer than ten. The V call is TRBV2, the J call TRBJ1-2; 8 nucleotides match TRBD1. The CDR3 is made up of 14 amino acids. CDR1 and CDR2 from the germline V gene are SNHLY and FYNNEI. The V segment lost 3 bases and the J segment 5 bases; nucleotides outside the gene matches: 5. CDR3 bases: TGTGCCAGCAGTGAGGACAGGGTGGTGTATGGCTACACCTTC. Translated: CASSEDRVVYGYTF.

V is TRBV14 and J is TRBJ2-7; a weak D match, TRBD2 (5 bases). Germline assignment: CDR1 SGHDN and CDR2 FVKESK. The CDR3 totals 14 residues. The V end lost 7 bases, the J end lost 2 bases, and 15 bases lay between the germline ends. CDR3 sequence: CASNDGLNPYEQYF. The CDR3 DNA follows: TGTGCCAGCAACGATGGACTGAACCCCTACGAGCAGTACTTC.

The chain combines TRBV27 with TRBJ2-1; 7 bases agree with TRBD1. CDR1 is MNHEY, CDR2 SMNVEV, per germline (reference sequence). V was pared by 5 bases and J by 0 bases, with 4 bases of the junction left unmatched. This CDR3 has 15 residues. The CDR3: CASSLTGLSYNEQFF. The CDR3 DNA is TGTGCCAGCAGTCTGACAGGGCTCTCCTACAATGAGCAGTTCTTC.

Comments on this clone: The germline gene is not matched at one end of the junction; a read error may be the cause. The chain has TRBV27 and TRBJ2-3; 7 bases align to TRBD1. CDR3 length: 13 amino acids. The germline CDR1 and CDR2 sequences are MNHEY and SMNVEV (reference sequence). CDR3 coding DNA: TGTGCCAGCAGTTCGTCCGCCATGAGACAGGGTCTCTTT. Encoded protein: CASSSSAMRQGLF.

This chain connects TRBV7-9 to TRBJ2-6, with 10 positions matching TRBD1. CDR3 length: 18 amino acids. From germline, CDR1 is SEHNR and CDR2 FQNEAQ (reference sequence). Trimming took 0 bases from V and 2 from J; bases not matched to a gene: 4. The CDR3 loop is CASSLATGGATGANVLTF. CDR3 nucleotide sequence: TGTGCCAGCAGCTTAGCGACAGGGGGCGCGACTGGGGCCAACGTCCTGACTTTC.

The chain couples TRBV5-1 to TRBJ2-2; perhaps TRBD2 as D (6 bases). The V end was cut by 4 bases, the J end by 6 bases, with 13 bases between. The CDR3 consists of 14 residues. Germline CDR1 and CDR2: SGHRS and YFSETQ. Here the CDR3 reads CASSPWGEPGELFF. DNA for the CDR3: TGCGCCAGCAGCCCCTGGGGGGAACCCGGGGAGCTGTTTTTT.

DNA of the CDR3: TGTGCCAGCAGCTTAGCGGGACTAGCGGCAAACATTCAGTACTTC. Translating gives CASSLAGLAANIQYF. The chain couples TRBV7-8 to TRBJ2-4; 11 bases match TRBD2. The CDR3 spans 15 residues. Germline V gene lookup returns CDR1 SGHVS and CDR2 FQNEAQ. The trim removed 0 bases at V and 6 bases at J, leaving 1 base unmatched.

Concerning this clone: The same CDR3 can be traced to other DNA sequences in this sample. The chain employs TRBV6-5 and TRBJ2-2; D not resolved. The germline CDR1 and CDR2 sequences are MNHEY and SVGAGI. The CDR3 is made up of 11 amino acids. V was clipped by 6 bases and J by 3 bases, with 2 bases between them. The CDR3 DNA reads TGTGCCAGCAGAGACACCGGGGAGCTGTTTTTT. This codes for CASRDTGELFF.

The chain joins TRBV1 to TRBJ1-3. TRBV1 is a recognized pseudogene. The CDR3 covers 16 residues. The chain's CDR3 is CTSRQKRASAGNTIYF. DNA of the CDR3: TGCACCAGCAGGCAAAAGAGGGCCAGCGCTGGAAACACCATATATTTT.